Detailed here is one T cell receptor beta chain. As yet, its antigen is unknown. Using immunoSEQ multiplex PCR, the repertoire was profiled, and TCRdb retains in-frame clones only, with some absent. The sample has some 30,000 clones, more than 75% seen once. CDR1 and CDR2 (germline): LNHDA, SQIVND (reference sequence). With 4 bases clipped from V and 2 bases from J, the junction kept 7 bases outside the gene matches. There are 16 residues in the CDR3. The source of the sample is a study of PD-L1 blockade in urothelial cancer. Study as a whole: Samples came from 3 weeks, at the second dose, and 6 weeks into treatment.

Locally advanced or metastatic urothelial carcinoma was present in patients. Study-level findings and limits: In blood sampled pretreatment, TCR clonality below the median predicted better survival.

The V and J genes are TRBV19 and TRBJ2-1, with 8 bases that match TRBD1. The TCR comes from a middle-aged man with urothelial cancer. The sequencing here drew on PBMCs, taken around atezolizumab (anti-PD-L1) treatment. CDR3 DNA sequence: TGTGCCAGTAGTACAAGGCAGGGGGCGGCCTACAATGAGCAGTTCTTC. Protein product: CASSTRQGAAYNEQFF.